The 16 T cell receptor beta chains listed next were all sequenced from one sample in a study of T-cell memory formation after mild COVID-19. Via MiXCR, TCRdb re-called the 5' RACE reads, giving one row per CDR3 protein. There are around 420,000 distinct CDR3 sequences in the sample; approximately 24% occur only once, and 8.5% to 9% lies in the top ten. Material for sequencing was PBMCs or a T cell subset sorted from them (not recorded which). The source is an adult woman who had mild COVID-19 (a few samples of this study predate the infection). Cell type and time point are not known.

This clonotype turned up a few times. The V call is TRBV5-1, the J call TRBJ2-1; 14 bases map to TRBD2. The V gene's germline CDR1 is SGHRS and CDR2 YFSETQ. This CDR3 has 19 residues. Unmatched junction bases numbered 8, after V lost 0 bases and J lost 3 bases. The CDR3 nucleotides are TGCGCCAGCAGCTTGGATCAAAGAGGGACTAGCGGGGGCTACAATGAGCAGTTCTTC. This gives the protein CASSLDQRGTSGGYNEQFF.

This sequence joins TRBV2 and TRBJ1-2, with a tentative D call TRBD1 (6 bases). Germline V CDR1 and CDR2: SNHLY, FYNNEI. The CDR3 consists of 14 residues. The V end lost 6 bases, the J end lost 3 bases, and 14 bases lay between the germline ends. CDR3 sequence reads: CASRGGWTDYGYTF. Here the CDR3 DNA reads TGTGCCAGCAGGGGCGGATGGACAGACTATGGCTACACCTTC.

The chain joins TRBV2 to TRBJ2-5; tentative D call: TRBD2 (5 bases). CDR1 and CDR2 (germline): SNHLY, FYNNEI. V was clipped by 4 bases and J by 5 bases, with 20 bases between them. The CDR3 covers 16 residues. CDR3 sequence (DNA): TGTGCCAGCAGTGCCCGTTTCGGACCTGGCGGGGAGACCCAGTACTTC. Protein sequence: CASSARFGPGGETQYF.

The CDR3: CASSPVGLYF. CDR3 nucleotides: TGTGCCAGCAGCCCGGTGGGGTTATATTTT. The chain has TRBV7-9 and TRBJ1-3; D is uncertain. Germline CDR1 reads SEHNR; CDR2 reads FQNEAQ (reference sequence). V was clipped by 5 bases and J by 14 bases, with 10 bases between them. The CDR3 sequence is 10 residues long.

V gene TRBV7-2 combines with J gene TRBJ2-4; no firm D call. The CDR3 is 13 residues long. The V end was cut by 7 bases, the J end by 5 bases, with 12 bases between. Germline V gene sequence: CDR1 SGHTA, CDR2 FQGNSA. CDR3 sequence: CASNQKVENIQYF. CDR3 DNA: TGTGCCAGCAACCAAAAAGTCGAAAACATTCAGTACTTC.

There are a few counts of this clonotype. In DNA, the CDR3 is TGCAGCGTTGAACTACGGGGTCACACCTACGAGCAGTACTTC. This encodes CSVELRGHTYEQYF. The chain employs TRBV29-1 and TRBJ2-7; weak D call: TRBD2 (5 bases). The germline CDR1 and CDR2 sequences are SQVTM and ANQGSEA. V lost 2 bases and J 2 bases, leaving 13 bases between the germline ends. The CDR3 has 14 amino acids.

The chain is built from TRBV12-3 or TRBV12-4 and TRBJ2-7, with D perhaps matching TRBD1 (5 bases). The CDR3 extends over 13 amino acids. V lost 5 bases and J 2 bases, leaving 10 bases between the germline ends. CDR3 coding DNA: TGTGCCAGCAGTATGACAGCAGCCTACGAGCAGTACTTC. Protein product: CASSMTAAYEQYF.

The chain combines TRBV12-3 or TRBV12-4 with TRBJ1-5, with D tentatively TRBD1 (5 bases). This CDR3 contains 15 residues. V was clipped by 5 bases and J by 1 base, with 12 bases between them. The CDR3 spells CASSLGDSSNQPQHF. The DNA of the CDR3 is TGTGCCAGCAGTCTCGGGGACTCAAGCAATCAGCCCCAGCATTTT.

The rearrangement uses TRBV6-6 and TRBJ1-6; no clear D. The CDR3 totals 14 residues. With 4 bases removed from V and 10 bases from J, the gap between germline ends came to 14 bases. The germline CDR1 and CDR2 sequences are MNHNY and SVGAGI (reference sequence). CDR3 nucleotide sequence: TGTGCCAGCAGTTCGGATCCGAGAAAATCACCCCTCCACTTT. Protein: CASSSDPRKSPLHF.

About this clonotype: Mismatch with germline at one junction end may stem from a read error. CDR3 loop: CASILAGAYNEQFF. CDR3 DNA sequence: TGTGCCAGCATTTTAGCAGGGGCCTACAATGAGCAGTTCTTC. The V gene is TRBV28, the J gene TRBJ2-1, with a tentative D call TRBD1 (6 bases). Germline V CDR1 and CDR2: MDHEN, SYDVKM. The length of the CDR3 is 14 residues.

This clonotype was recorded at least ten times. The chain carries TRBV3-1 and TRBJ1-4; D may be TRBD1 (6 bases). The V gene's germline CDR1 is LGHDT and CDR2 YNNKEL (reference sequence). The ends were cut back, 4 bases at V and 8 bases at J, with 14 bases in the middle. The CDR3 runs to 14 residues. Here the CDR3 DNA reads TGTGCCAGCAGCCCGGGACACCGAGGGGAAAAACTGTTTTTT. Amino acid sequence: CASSPGHRGEKLFF.

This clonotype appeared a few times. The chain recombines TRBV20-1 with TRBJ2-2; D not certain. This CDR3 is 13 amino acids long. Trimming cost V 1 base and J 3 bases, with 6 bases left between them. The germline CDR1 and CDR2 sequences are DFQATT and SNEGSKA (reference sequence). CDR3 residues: CSARVRDTGELFF. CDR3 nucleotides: TGCAGTGCTAGAGTTAGAGACACCGGGGAGCTGTTTTTT.

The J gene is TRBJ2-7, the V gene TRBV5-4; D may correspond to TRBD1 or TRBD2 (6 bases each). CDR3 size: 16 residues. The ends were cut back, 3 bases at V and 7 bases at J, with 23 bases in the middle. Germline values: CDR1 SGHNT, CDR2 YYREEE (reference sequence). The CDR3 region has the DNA TGTGCCAGCAGCTCCCCAGTGGGGGCGGGAAGTAGGGAGCAGTACTTC. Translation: CASSSPVGAGSREQYF.

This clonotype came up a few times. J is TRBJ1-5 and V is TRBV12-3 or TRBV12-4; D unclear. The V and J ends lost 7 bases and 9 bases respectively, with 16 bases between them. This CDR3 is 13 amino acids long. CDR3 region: CASTDGVWGPQHF. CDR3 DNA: TGTGCCAGCACCGACGGAGTTTGGGGGCCCCAGCATTTT.

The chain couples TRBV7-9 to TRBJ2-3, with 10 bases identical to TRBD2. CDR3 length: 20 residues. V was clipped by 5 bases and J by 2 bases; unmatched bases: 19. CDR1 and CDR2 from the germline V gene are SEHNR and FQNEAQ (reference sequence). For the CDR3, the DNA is TGTGCCAGCAGCAAAAATAACTGGGGAGGACTAGCGGCACTCACAGATACGCAGTATTTT. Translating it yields CASSKNNWGGLAALTDTQYF.

CDR3 in amino acids: CASSLQRGPYEQYF. The DNA of the CDR3 is TGTGCCAGTAGTTTACAGCGGGGCCCCTACGAGCAGTACTTC. V and J are TRBV19 and TRBJ2-7; 7 bases align to TRBD2. CDR3 size: 14 residues. Per germline, CDR1 LNHDA and CDR2 SQIVND (reference sequence). Trimming removed 5 bases from V and 2 bases from J; junction bases left unmatched: 6. The full variable domain, its missing parts supplied by reference TRBV19 and TRBJ2-7, is DGGITQSPKYLFRKEGQNVTLSCEQNLNHDAMYWYRQDPGQGLRLIYYSQIVNDFQKGDIAEGYSVSREKKESFPLTVTSAQKNPTAFYLCASSLQRGPYEQYFGPGTRLTVT.